One T cell receptor (beta chain) is described in this entry. Researchers ran the PCR with 60 Vbeta and 13 Jbeta primers. TCRdb keeps only in-frame clones here, not all; method: immunoSEQ multiplex PCR. Counted here are 100,000 to 150,000 clones, around four fifths occurring once; the ten biggest clones make up 3.6%. The CDR3 is 13 residues long. The trim removed 5 bases at V and 9 bases at J, leaving 7 bases unmatched. The germline gives CDR1 SGHTA, CDR2 FQGTGA. The data were taken from a study of cytomegalovirus exposure and HLA in healthy donors. This sequence was found in a woman between 40 and 55 years old in good health and CMV-seropositive. Sequencing was done on a sample of PBMCs. The rearrangement uses TRBV7-3 and TRBJ2-1, with TRBD2 matching over 7 bases. The CDR3 spells CASSLQSSGEQFF. In DNA form, the CDR3 reads TGTGCCAGCAGCCTCCAGTCTAGCGGTGAGCAGTTCTTC.